This T cell receptor (beta chain) was sequenced in a study of T cell responses to AZD1222 COVID-19 vaccine. Background on the study: Second doses were pooled across both intervals (about 4 or about 12 weeks).

Study observations and caveats: Reportedly, nearly half the spike-specific TCRs target unmutated variant regions.

In germline, CDR1 is MGHRA, CDR2 YSYEKL. The CDR3 is 16 residues long. Deletions cut 1 base from V and 0 bases from J, with 10 bases between. Assay: immunoSEQ multiplex PCR; the TCRdb copy retains only in-frame clones and omits some. The sample has fewer than 100,000 clones, about 92% seen once. About this clone: Its specificity is unknown.

The chain recombines TRBV4-1 with TRBJ1-3; D is uncertain. The source of this sequence is an adult in good health. This specimen was peripheral blood, taken on day 0 of AZD1222 vaccination. The CDR3 loop reads CASSQVLGDSGNTIYF. The CDR3 DNA follows: TGCGCCAGCAGCCAAGTTCTCGGGGACTCTGGAAACACCATATATTTT.